This TCR beta chain was profiled in a study of shared clonotypes between healthy human individuals. About the study: Participating donors consisted of a couple of women and a few men aged 18 to 49. Regarding the study as a whole: Sampling covered blood only; tissue repertoires likely differ.

To note about this clone: The antigen remains undetermined.

Sequenced by immunoSEQ multiplex PCR; TCRdb stores in-frame clones only, minus some. Of over a million clones in the sample, around 82% were seen once. The CDR3 covers 19 residues. The V segment lost 3 bases and the J segment 3 bases; nucleotides outside the gene matches: 19. Germline values: CDR1 MDHEN, CDR2 SYDVKM. The sequencing sample was made of memory CD4+ T cells from PBMCs. Subset indicated: CD45RA-negative fraction. The genes are TRBV28 and TRBJ2-7, with 8 bases matching TRBD2. This receptor was identified in a man between 18 and 29 years old in good health. Some clones in this sample may be carry-over from other donors' samples. CDR3 nucleotide sequence: TGTGCCAGCAGTTTTGACGGGAGGGCCGCGTACGAACACCACTACGAGCAGTACTTC. Its protein product is CASSFDGRAAYEHHYEQYF.